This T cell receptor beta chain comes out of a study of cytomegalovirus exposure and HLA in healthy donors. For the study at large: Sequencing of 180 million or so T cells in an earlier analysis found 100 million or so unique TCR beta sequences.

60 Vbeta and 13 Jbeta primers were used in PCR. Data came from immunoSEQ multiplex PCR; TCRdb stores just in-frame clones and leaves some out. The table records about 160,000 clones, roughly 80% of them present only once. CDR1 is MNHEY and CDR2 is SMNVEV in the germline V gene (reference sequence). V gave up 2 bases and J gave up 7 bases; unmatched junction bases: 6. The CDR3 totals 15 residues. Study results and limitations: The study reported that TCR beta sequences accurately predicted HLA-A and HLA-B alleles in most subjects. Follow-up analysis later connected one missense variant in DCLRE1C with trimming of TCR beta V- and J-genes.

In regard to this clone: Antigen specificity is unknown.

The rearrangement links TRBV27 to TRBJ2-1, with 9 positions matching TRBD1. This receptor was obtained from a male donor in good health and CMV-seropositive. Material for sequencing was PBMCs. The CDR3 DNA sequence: TGTGCCAGCAGTTTAACGGGACAGGGTGGGAATGAGCAGTTCTTC. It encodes CASSLTGQGGNEQFF.